This TCR beta chain stems from a study of T cell responses to AZD1222 COVID-19 vaccine. Points from the study as a whole: Seropositive status at baseline applied to only five or six AZD1222 recipients.

About this clone: The antigen remains undetermined.

Clones were sequenced by immunoSEQ multiplex PCR, and TCRdb holds only the in-frame ones, with some missing. The sample lists 130,000 to 150,000 clones, 90% occurring once. The CDR3 totals 15 residues. Germline V gene lookup returns CDR1 SGHNT and CDR2 YYREEE (reference sequence). V lost 6 bases, J lost 0 bases, and 14 bases lay in between. The genes are TRBV5-4 and TRBJ2-3; a weak D match, TRBD2 (7 bases). This clonotype was sampled from an adult in good health. This sample comprised peripheral blood, obtained on day 0 of AZD1222 vaccination. This CDR3 is CASTPGGPSTDTQYF. The CDR3 nucleotides read TGTGCCAGCACCCCCGGGGGGCCTAGCACAGATACGCAGTATTTT.